A selection of T cell receptor beta chains follows, all from one sample in a study of blood T cell repertoires in COVID-19. Method: immunoSEQ multiplex PCR; TCRdb's copy keeps in-frame clones and lacks some. Among around 20,000 clones listed, roughly 73% were seen once. Material: peripheral blood. Receptors originate from a human donor in a cohort sampled during active or convalescent COVID-19. Each CDR3 is given with its conserved first and last residue. The order of the fields is J gene, V gene, D gene, clone size, CDR3 DNA, CDR3 protein. The D gene is left open where the match is weak. Clone size is stated in some rows and not others, as once, few, many or a class when expanded.

>TRBJ2-2|TRBV5-4|.|.
TGTGCCAGCAGCCCGGGGGGCCTAGCTAACACCGGGGAGCTGTTTTTT
CASSPGGLANTGELFF
>TRBJ1-5|TRBV10-2|.|.
TGCGCCAGCAGTGACAGGGCAAGGCAGCCCCAGCATTTT
CASSDRARQPQHF
>TRBJ1-2|TRBV9|TRBD1|few
TGTGCCAGCAGCGTATCATTCTCGGACAGGGAGATTGGCTACACCTTC
CASSVSFSDREIGYTF
>TRBJ2-7|TRBV20-1|TRBD1|.
TGCAGTGCTAGTGGACAGGTCTCCTACGAGCAGTACTTC
CSASGQVSYEQYF
>TRBJ1-2|TRBV5-1|TRBD1|.
TGCGCCAGCAGCTCGCGCCCGACAGGGGAAGGTGGCTACACCTTC
CASSSRPTGEGGYTF
>TRBJ1-4|TRBV18|TRBD1|few
TGTGCCAGCTCACCTGCGGGACAGGCGAATAATGAAAAACTGTTTTTT
CASSPAGQANNEKLFF
>TRBJ2-5|TRBV5-8|.|.
TGTGCCAGCAGGGGTAGGGGGACCGCCCAAGAGACCCAGTACTTC
CASRGRGTAQETQYF
>TRBJ2-1|TRBV4-3|.|.
TGCGCCAGCGGCTGGGGTAGACTACACAATGAGCAGTTCTTC
CASGWGRLHNEQFF
>TRBJ2-6|TRBV19|.|.
TGTGCCAGTAGTGCTTTGCCACTCTCTGGGGCCAACGTCCTGACTTTC
CASSALPLSGANVLTF
>TRBJ2-1|TRBV11-3|TRBD2|.
TGTGCCAGCAGCCCCCGGACTAGCGGGGGGAATGAGCAGTTCTTC
CASSPRTSGGNEQFF
>TRBJ1-1|TRBV5-5|.|.
TGTGCCAGCAGTATCAGGGTTCCGGACACTGAAGCTTTCTTT
CASSIRVPDTEAFF
>TRBJ1-1|TRBV9|.|.
TGTGCCAGCAGCGTAGCGGGGTACCCCCAGAACACTGAAGCTTTCTTT
CASSVAGYPQNTEAFF
>TRBJ1-2|TRBV5-4|.|once
TGTGCCAGCAGAAGTCAGGCCCACTATGGCTACACCTTC
CASRSQAHYGYTF
>TRBJ2-5|TRBV28|.|.
TGTGCCAGCAGTTTTTTTTCTGGGGCTAGGGGCCAAGAGACCCAGTACTTC
CASSFFSGARGQETQYF
>TRBJ2-1|TRBV15|.|.
TGTGCCACCAGCACAAGCACCGGGATCGACAAGCAGTTCTTC
CATSTSTGIDKQFF
>TRBJ1-2|TRBV29-1|.|.
TGCAGCGTTCCAATGGACAGCTATGGCTACACCTTC
CSVPMDSYGYTF
>TRBJ2-7|TRBV7-2|TRBD2|.
TGTGCCAGCAAGACCGGGACTACCTCCTACGAGCAGTACTTC
CASKTGTTSYEQYF
>TRBJ1-2|TRBV6-5|TRBD1|.
TGTGCCAGCAAGAGATATTTATCAGGGGGCTATGGCTACACCTTC
CASKRYLSGGYGYTF
>TRBJ1-4|TRBV28|.|once
TGTGCCAGCAGTTTTTCAGGGCCGAATGAAAAACTGTTTTTT
CASSFSGPNEKLFF
>TRBJ2-4|TRBV28|TRBD1|once
TGTGCCAGCAGCCGACGTCTCACAGGGGCGAATGTTGTAGCCAAAAACATTCAGTACTTC
CASSRRLTGANVVAKNIQYF
>TRBJ1-6|TRBV13|.|.
TGTGCCAGCAGCTTGGGCCTCCGTGGCAATTCACCCCTCCACTTT
CASSLGLRGNSPLHF
>TRBJ1-5|TRBV5-1|.|.
TGCGCCAGCAGCTTGGAGGGAGGAAGGAATCAGCCCCAGCATTTT
CASSLEGGRNQPQHF
>TRBJ1-2|TRBV3-1/TRBV3-2|.|few
TGTGCCAGCAGCCAAGGGAGGCCGGCTGGCTACACCTTC
CASSQGRPAGYTF
>TRBJ1-2|TRBV20-1|.|.
TGCAGTGCCCCCCGCGGACAGCACTACACCTTC
CSAPRGQHYTF
>TRBJ1-2|TRBV10-3|.|.
TGTGCCCTAAAGACAGGAAACTATGGCTACACCTTC
CALKTGNYGYTF
>TRBJ2-3|TRBV28|.|.
TGTGCCAGCAGTTTAGGCCTAGTCGGCACAGATACGCAGTATTTT
CASSLGLVGTDTQYF
>TRBJ2-5|TRBV7-9|TRBD1|.
TGTGCCAGCAGCTTAGCCGTCACCGCGACAGGGAGAGGGGAGACCCAGTACTTC
CASSLAVTATGRGETQYF
>TRBJ2-5|TRBV4-1|TRBD2|few
TGCGCCAGCAGCCCGGGACTAGCGGATAGGGCCCAGTACTTC
CASSPGLADRAQYF
>TRBJ2-1|TRBV5-4|TRBD1|.
TGTGCCAGCAGCTTGGTGGGGACAGGGAGGAATGAGCAGTTCTTC
CASSLVGTGRNEQFF
>TRBJ2-5|TRBV2|TRBD2|.
TGTGCCAGCAGGGGGGACTACTTGGCCCAGTACTTC
CASRGDYLAQYF
>TRBJ1-6|TRBV30|TRBD1|.
TGTGCCTGGAGTGTCTCAGGGGGCGGTTCACCCCTCCACTTT
CAWSVSGGGSPLHF
>TRBJ2-1|TRBV10-1|.|.
TGCGCCAGCAGCCGGCATAGGGACATCTCCTACAATGAGCAGTTCTTC
CASSRHRDISYNEQFF
>TRBJ2-7|TRBV7-9|.|.
TGTGCCAGCAGCTTAGCGGGGACTTGGGGGAACGAGCAGTACTTC
CASSLAGTWGNEQYF
>TRBJ1-1|TRBV7-2|.|.
TGTGCCAGCAGCTGGACAGCGACCTCGAACACTGAAGCTTTCTTT
CASSWTATSNTEAFF
>TRBJ2-1|TRBV29-1|TRBD2|few
TGCAGCGTTGTGGGTCTAGCGGAGAATGAGCAGTTCTTC
CSVVGLAENEQFF
>TRBJ1-1|TRBV7-2|.|.
TGTGCCAGCAGCTTAGTAATGAACACTGAAGCTTTCTTT
CASSLVMNTEAFF
>TRBJ1-4|TRBV9|.|.
TGTGCCAGCAGCGTAAACCCGATAAGGGGCGCAACTAATGAAAAACTGTTTTTT
CASSVNPIRGATNEKLFF
>TRBJ2-1|TRBV27|TRBD2|once
TGTGCCAGCAGTTTTTGGCTAGCGGGACCAGTTAATGAGCAGTTCTTC
CASSFWLAGPVNEQFF
>TRBJ1-5|TRBV5-5|.|.
TGTGCCAGCAGCCCGGGGGGGAATCAGCCCCAGCATTTT
CASSPGGNQPQHF
>TRBJ1-2|TRBV13|.|.
TGTGCCAGCAGCCCTCGGGTCGAAGGGGGGGGCTATGGCTACACCTTC
CASSPRVEGGGYGYTF
>TRBJ2-7|TRBV7-2|.|.
TGTGCCAGCAGCCCCAGGGGGGAAGGGGAGCAGTACTTC
CASSPRGEGEQYF
>TRBJ2-1|TRBV5-8|TRBD1|.
TGTGCCAGCAGCTTGGGGGACAGGGTGAATGAGCAGTTCTTC
CASSLGDRVNEQFF
>TRBJ2-1|TRBV6-7|.|once
TGTGCCAGCAGTACCACAGGGGGAACAGCGGGAGGCGGGTACAATGAGCAGTTCTTC
CASSTTGGTAGGGYNEQFF
>TRBJ2-2|TRBV15|.|.
TGTGCCACCAGCGAGACTAGGGCCCCCGGGGAGCTGTTTTTT
CATSETRAPGELFF
>TRBJ1-1|TRBV5-1|TRBD1|.
TGCGCCAGCAGTTCGGGACAGCATGAAGCTTTCTTT
CASSSGQHEAFF
>TRBJ1-2|TRBV19|.|.
TGTGCCAGTAGTATAGGACGGGGATCTAACTATGGCTACACCTTC
CASSIGRGSNYGYTF
>TRBJ1-6|TRBV2|.|.
TGTGCCAGCAGAGGAGGCTCCTATAATTCACCCCTCCACTTT
CASRGGSYNSPLHF
>TRBJ2-5|TRBV14|TRBD2|few
TGTGCCAGCCACCCCAGCGGGGTGAAGACCCAGTACTTC
CASHPSGVKTQYF
>TRBJ2-1|TRBV7-9|TRBD2|.
TGTGCCAGCAGCTTAGCGCAGAGCGGGAGTAAAGATGAGCAGTTCTTC
CASSLAQSGSKDEQFF
>TRBJ1-1|TRBV4-1|.|.
TGCGCCAGCAGCCCGCCAACCGCCCTCAGGGTACCCAGTCGAAGGAACACTGAAGCTTTCTTT
CASSPPTALRVPSRRNTEAFF
>TRBJ2-5|TRBV18|TRBD1|few
TGTGCCAGCTCACCTTGGACAGGACAAGAGACCCAGTACTTC
CASSPWTGQETQYF
>TRBJ2-4|TRBV2|.|.
TGTGCCAGCAGTCCCGTCAGGGCTTATGACATTCAGTACTTC
CASSPVRAYDIQYF
>TRBJ2-1|TRBV28|.|.
TGTGCCAGCAGTCCCTACTTCTCACGGAATGAGCAGTTCTTC
CASSPYFSRNEQFF
>TRBJ2-1|TRBV3-1/TRBV3-2|TRBD2|.
TGTGCCAGCAGCACCTGGACTAGCGGGAGAGTTAAGGATGAGCAGTTCTTC
CASSTWTSGRVKDEQFF
>TRBJ2-2|TRBV5-4|TRBD2|.
TGTGCCAGCAGCATAGGGACTAGGCTAGGCGGGGAGCTGTTTTTT
CASSIGTRLGGELFF
>TRBJ1-5|TRBV28|.|once
TGTGCCAGCATCCTTGAACGGTATCAGCCCCAGCATTTT
CASILERYQPQHF
>TRBJ1-2|TRBV6-1|.|.
TGTGCCAGCAGTGAAGTGGCAGACTATGGCTACACCTTC
CASSEVADYGYTF
>TRBJ1-2|TRBV11-1|.|medium-sized
TGTGCCAGCAGCGAACAAGGGGTTGGCTACACCTTC
CASSEQGVGYTF
>TRBJ1-1|TRBV20-1|.|few
TGCAGTGCTTCTTTGAACACTGAAGCTTTCTTT
CSASLNTEAFF